These 28 T cell receptor beta chains originate from one sample sequenced in a study of blood T cell repertoires in COVID-19. Libraries were prepared by immunoSEQ multiplex PCR; TCRdb keeps only in-frame clonotypes and omits some of them. The sample records some 460,000 clones, roughly 90% being singletons. The sequenced sample consisted of peripheral blood. These receptors were collected from a woman under 40 with acute or convalescent COVID-19.

This clone was observed a handful of times. This chain connects TRBV18 to TRBJ2-1, with D unresolved. V gave up 3 bases and J gave up 0 bases, with 9 bases separating them. From germline, CDR1 is KGHSH and CDR2 LQKENI. The CDR3 has 15 residues. The CDR3 DNA reads TGTGCCAGCTCACCCCCGTCCAGCTCCTACAATGAGCAGTTCTTC. Amino acid sequence: CASSPPSSSYNEQFF.

This clone appeared once. The J gene is TRBJ1-6, the V gene TRBV3-1 (or the pseudogene TRBV3-2); maybe TRBD1 (6 bases). Trimming stripped 2 bases from V and 6 bases from J, with 11 bases between. Germline V gene lookup returns CDR1 LGHDT and CDR2 YNNKEL (reference sequence). The CDR3 runs to 15 residues. In DNA, the CDR3 is TGTGCCAGCAGCCAAATGACAGGATTTAATTCACCCCTCCACTTT. Its translation is CASSQMTGFNSPLHF.

V usage is TRBV15 and J usage is TRBJ2-7, with TRBD2 identical over 11 bases. The germline CDR1 and CDR2 sequences are LNHNV and YYDKDF (reference sequence). The CDR3 spans 13 residues. With V trimmed by 11 bases and J by 7 bases, 10 bases remained unmatched. The CDR3 DNA is TGTGCCGCCCAACTAGCGGGGGAAAGAGAGCAGTACTTC. Encoded protein: CAAQLAGEREQYF.

The chain is built from TRBV7-8 and TRBJ1-5; TRBD1 aligns across 7 bases. V trimming: 4 bases; J trimming: 0 bases; junction bases outside the gene matches: 9. CDR1 and CDR2 (germline): SGHVS, FQNEAQ. The CDR3 is made up of 17 amino acids. CDR3: CASSWDSGPYSNQPQHF. For the CDR3, the DNA is TGTGCCAGCAGCTGGGACAGCGGACCCTATAGCAATCAGCCCCAGCATTTT. The complete variable domain, with remaining parts taken from reference TRBV7-8 and TRBJ1-5, reads GAGVSQSPRYKVAKRGQDVALRCDPISGHVSLFWYQQALGQGPEFLTYFQNEAQLDKSGLPSDRFFAERPEGSVSTLKIQRTQQEDSAVYLCASSWDSGPYSNQPQHFGDGTRLSIL.

J is TRBJ1-5 and V is TRBV5-6; no firm D call. The CDR3 covers 15 residues. Germline V gives CDR1 SGHDT, CDR2 YYEEEE. V was cut by 3 bases and J by 7 bases, with 17 bases left in between. The CDR3 coding sequence is TGTGCCAGCAGCTCGGGTTCTTTAGGTGGACAGCCCCAGCATTTT. Encoded protein: CASSSGSLGGQPQHF.

The sample holds one count of this clone. The chain uses TRBV5-1 and TRBJ1-5; a possible D gene is TRBD1 (6 bases). V lost 4 bases and J lost 1, with 21 bases in between. The CDR3 spans 18 residues. In germline, CDR1 is SGHRS, CDR2 YFSETQ. The CDR3 reads CASSLSETGMVSNQPQHF. In DNA form, the CDR3 reads TGCGCCAGCAGCCTCTCCGAAACAGGGATGGTGAGCAATCAGCCCCAGCATTTT.

The V call is TRBV6-1, the J call TRBJ2-7, with 10 bases aligning to TRBD1. CDR1 is MNHNS and CDR2 is SASEGT in the germline V gene. This CDR3 spans 18 amino acids. V trimming: 3 bases; J trimming: 5 bases; junction bases outside the gene matches: 16. The CDR3 region has the DNA TGTGCCAGCAGTGATTTTGTTTACCGTGGGACAGGGGTCCACGAGCAGTACTTC. Translated, it gives CASSDFVYRGTGVHEQYF.

Concerning this clone itself: This same CDR3 is encoded by further DNA sequences in the sample. DNA of the CDR3: TGTGCCACCAGCAGAGATAGCGGGGATGGCACAGATACGCAGTATTTT. This sequence encodes CATSRDSGDGTDTQYF. The V and J genes are TRBV15 and TRBJ2-3, with TRBD2 identical over 8 bases. Germline V CDR1 and CDR2: LNHNV, YYDKDF (reference sequence). V trimming: 0 bases; J trimming: 1 base; junction bases outside the gene matches: 3. The CDR3 sequence is 16 residues long.

This CDR3 reads CASSPDSSYEQYF. The CDR3 DNA sequence: TGTGCCAGCAGTCCAGACAGCTCCTACGAGCAGTACTTC. The chain combines TRBV2 with TRBJ2-7, with D possibly TRBD1 on 5 matching bases. Trimming removed 5 bases from V and 0 bases from J, with 8 bases in between. Germline V gene sequence: CDR1 SNHLY, CDR2 FYNNEI. The CDR3 sequence is 13 residues long.

This clone was found a few times. The rearrangement links TRBV24-1 to TRBJ1-4; 10 bases map to TRBD1. V dropped 3 bases and J dropped 7; count of bases not matched to a gene: 7. Per the germline V gene, CDR1 is KGHDR and CDR2 is SFDVKD. The CDR3 contains 16 residues. The CDR3 DNA reads TGTGCCACCAGTGATGGCCCCGGGACAGGGGCTGAAAAACTGTTTTTT. It yields the protein CATSDGPGTGAEKLFF.

The gene calls are TRBV5-5 and TRBJ1-2; TRBD1 agrees at 7 bases. Germline CDR1 reads SGHKS; CDR2 reads YYEKEE (reference sequence). This CDR3 region has 12 residues. V lost 3 bases and J lost 7; bases outside the gene matches: 3. In DNA form, the CDR3 reads TGTGCCAGCAGCTCCAACAGGGGTGGCTACACCTTC. It is translated as CASSSNRGGYTF.

The chain has TRBV5-5 and TRBJ2-5, with 7 positions matching TRBD1. Per the germline V gene, CDR1 is SGHKS and CDR2 is YYEKEE (reference sequence). Trimming took 3 bases from V and 5 from J; bases not matched to a gene: 10. CDR3 size: 15 residues. CDR3 region: CASSYGQARKETQYF. As DNA, the CDR3 is TGTGCCAGCAGCTACGGACAGGCTAGGAAGGAGACCCAGTACTTC.

The chain is built from TRBV14 and TRBJ2-5; 7 positions match TRBD2. Germline-derived CDR1 and CDR2 are SGHDN and FVKESK. Germline trimming cut 0 bases from V and 12 bases from J; bases unmatched to any gene: 7. This CDR3 is 13 amino acids long. The CDR3 bases are TGTGCCAGCAGCCAAGATTGGGGGGGTACAAAGTACTTC. Its protein product is CASSQDWGGTKYF.

The gene calls are TRBV6-5 and TRBJ1-4; D unresolved. Between the trimmed V and J ends, which lost 6 bases and 3 bases, there was a span of 14 bases. Germline-derived CDR1 and CDR2 are MNHEY and SVGAGI. This CDR3 region has 15 residues. The CDR3 region has the DNA TGTGCCAGCAGAGTACGGTGGGCAGCTAATGAAAAACTGTTTTTT. Translated, it gives CASRVRWAANEKLFF.

The V gene is TRBV29-1, the J gene TRBJ2-3; 13 positions agree with TRBD2. The CDR3 totals 18 residues. CDR1 is SQVTM, CDR2 ANQGSEA, per germline. Unmatched junction bases numbered 19, after V lost 6 bases and J lost 7 bases. The CDR3 protein is CSVATSTSGGAGVNTQYF. CDR3 DNA: TGCAGCGTCGCCACCTCAACTAGCGGGGGGGCCGGTGTAAATACGCAGTATTTT.

The chain carries TRBV13 and TRBJ2-2; possibly TRBD1 for D (6 bases). CDR3 size: 15 residues. Germline CDR1 and CDR2: PRHDT and FYEKMQ (reference sequence). Trimming removed 6 bases at V and 9 bases at J, with 20 bases between. As DNA, the CDR3 is TGTGCCAGCAGTAGCCGGGACACGGTAGGACGGGAGCTGTTTTTT. The encoded protein is CASSSRDTVGRELFF.

The chain uses TRBV4-1 and TRBJ2-3; D might be TRBD2 (5 bases). Germline-derived CDR1 and CDR2 are MGHRA and YSYEKL. With 0 bases removed from V and 10 bases from J, the gap between germline ends came to 14 bases. The CDR3 totals 14 residues. The chain's CDR3 is CASSQDPLAVPQYF. CDR3 nucleotide sequence: TGCGCCAGCAGCCAAGATCCCCTAGCCGTACCGCAGTATTTT.

This clone was counted at least ten times. The DNA of the CDR3 is TGTGCCTGGAGGAAACAGGGGGCGAGTGAAAAACTGTTTTTT. Protein product: CAWRKQGASEKLFF. This chain links TRBV30 with TRBJ1-4; 9 positions match TRBD1. The CDR3 has 14 residues. V was pared by 3 bases and J by 7 bases, with 6 bases of the junction left unmatched. CDR1 is GTSNPN, CDR2 SVGIG, per germline (reference sequence).

The CDR3 region is CASSLVRLASGELFF. The CDR3 region has the DNA TGCGCCAGCAGCTTGGTTCGGCTAGCCAGCGGGGAGCTGTTTTTT. This chain uses TRBV5-1 with TRBJ2-2; D may be TRBD2 (5 bases). CDR1 is SGHRS, CDR2 YFSETQ, per germline. V was pared by 0 bases and J by 7 bases, with 13 bases between. This CDR3 has 15 residues.

The chain combines TRBV5-4 with TRBJ1-2, with TRBD1 matching over 9 bases. CDR3 length: 15 residues. Germline V gene data show CDR1 as SGHNT and CDR2 as YYREEE (reference sequence). V lost 6 bases to trimming and J lost 5 bases; unmatched junction nucleotides: 11. The CDR3 loop reads CASIKDRGLGYGYTF. The DNA for the CDR3 is TGTGCCAGCATCAAGGACAGGGGATTGGGGTATGGCTACACCTTC. The full variable domain, rest sourced from reference TRBV5-4 and TRBJ1-2, is ETGVTQSPTHLIKTRGQQVTLRCSSQSGHNTVSWYQQALGQGPQFIFQYYREEENGRGNFPPRFSGLQFPNYSSELNVNALELDDSALYLCASIKDRGLGYGYTFGSGTRLTVV.

The J gene is TRBJ1-4, the V gene TRBV3-1 (or the pseudogene TRBV3-2); D remains unclear. Between the trimmed V and J ends, which lost 1 base and 8 bases, there was a span of 8 bases. Germline CDR1 and CDR2: LGHDT and YNNKEL (reference sequence). The CDR3 has 13 amino acids. The CDR3 nucleotides are TGTGCCAGCAGCCAAGTTGGAGCCGAAAAACTGTTTTTT. This translates into CASSQVGAEKLFF.

The chain combines TRBV6-6 with TRBJ1-6, with D possibly TRBD1 on 6 matching bases. Trimming removed 4 bases from V and 5 bases from J, with 6 bases in between. Germline V lookup: CDR1 MNHNY, CDR2 SVGAGI (reference sequence). This CDR3 has 13 amino acids. The CDR3, as DNA: TGTGCCAGCAGTTGGACAGATAATTCACCCCTCCACTTT. It specifies CASSWTDNSPLHF.

The chain has TRBV5-1 and TRBJ1-1; D not resolved. Trimming cost V 3 bases and J 1 base, with 13 bases left between them. Germline V gene sequence: CDR1 SGHRS, CDR2 YFSETQ. This CDR3 region has 15 residues. CDR3 loop: CASSSASKSNTEAFF. The CDR3 coding sequence is TGCGCCAGCAGCTCCGCCTCTAAATCGAACACTGAAGCTTTCTTT.

The V and J genes are TRBV6-6 and TRBJ2-7, with D possibly being TRBD1 (5 bases). The CDR3 consists of 15 residues. The germline V gene has CDR1 MNHNY and CDR2 SVGAGI (reference sequence). Deletions cut 2 bases from V and 3 bases from J, with 14 bases between. CDR3 amino acids: CASSYIGGHDYEQYF. CDR3 DNA sequence: TGTGCCAGCAGTTACATCGGCGGACACGACTACGAGCAGTACTTC.

The rearrangement joins TRBV6-5 to TRBJ1-1; D remains ambiguous. V was cut by 4 bases and J by 3 bases, with 3 bases left in between. Germline V gene lookup returns CDR1 MNHEY and CDR2 SVGAGI. The length of the CDR3 is 11 residues. The CDR3, as DNA: TGTGCCAGCAGTTGGCACACTGAAGCTTTCTTT. Protein product: CASSWHTEAFF.

The V call is TRBV4-2, the J call TRBJ2-5; no reliable D call. Trimming shortened V by 2 bases and J by 3 bases, and 13 bases separated the two germline ends. This CDR3 spans 15 amino acids. From germline, CDR1 is LGHNA and CDR2 YNFKEQ. Here the CDR3 reads CASSQFLAREETQYF. The CDR3 DNA follows: TGTGCCAGCAGCCAATTTTTAGCCAGAGAAGAGACCCAGTACTTC.

This chain uses TRBV19 with TRBJ2-1, with D possibly TRBD1 on 5 matching bases. Deletions cut 1 base from V and 10 bases from J, with 17 bases between. Germline V lookup: CDR1 LNHDA, CDR2 SQIVND (reference sequence). This CDR3 contains 15 residues. The CDR3: CASSIGQWALPEQFF. For the CDR3, the DNA is TGTGCCAGTAGTATAGGACAGTGGGCTCTGCCGGAGCAGTTCTTC.

The chain is built from TRBV24-1 and TRBJ2-7, with TRBD1 as a possible D gene (6 bases). The V gene's germline CDR1 is KGHDR and CDR2 SFDVKD. The length of the CDR3 is 12 residues. V lost 10 bases, J lost 3 bases, and 12 bases lay in between. The CDR3 nucleotides read TGTGCCACTATGGACAGTAACTACGAGCAGTACTTC. Amino acid sequence: CATMDSNYEQYF.